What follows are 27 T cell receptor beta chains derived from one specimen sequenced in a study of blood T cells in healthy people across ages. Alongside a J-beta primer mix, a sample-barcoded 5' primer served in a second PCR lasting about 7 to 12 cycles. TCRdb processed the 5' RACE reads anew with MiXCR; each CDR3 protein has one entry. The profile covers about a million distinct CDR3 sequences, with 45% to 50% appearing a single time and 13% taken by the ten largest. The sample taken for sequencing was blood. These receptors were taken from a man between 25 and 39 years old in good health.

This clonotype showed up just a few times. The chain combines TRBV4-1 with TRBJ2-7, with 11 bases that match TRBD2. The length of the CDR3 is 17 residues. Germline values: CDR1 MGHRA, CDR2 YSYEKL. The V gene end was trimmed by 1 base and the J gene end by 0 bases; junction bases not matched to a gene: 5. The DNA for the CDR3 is TGCGCCAGCAGCCAAGTAATAGCGGGGGGGAGCTCCTACGAGCAGTACTTC. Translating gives CASSQVIAGGSSYEQYF.

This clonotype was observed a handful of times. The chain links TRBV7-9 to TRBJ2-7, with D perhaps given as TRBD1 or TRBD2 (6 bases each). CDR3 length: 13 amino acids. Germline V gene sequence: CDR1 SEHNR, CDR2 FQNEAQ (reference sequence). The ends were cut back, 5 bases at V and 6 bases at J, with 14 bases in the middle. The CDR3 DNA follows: TGTGCCAGCAGCCCAGTAGGGGGGCTCGAGCAGTACTTC. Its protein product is CASSPVGGLEQYF.

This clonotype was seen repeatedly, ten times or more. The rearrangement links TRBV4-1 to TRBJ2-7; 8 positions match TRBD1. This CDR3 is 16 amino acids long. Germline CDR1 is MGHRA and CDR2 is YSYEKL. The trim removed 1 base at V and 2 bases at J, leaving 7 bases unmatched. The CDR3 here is CASSQGGTGLTYEQYF. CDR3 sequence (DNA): TGCGCCAGCAGCCAAGGGGGGACAGGCTTAACCTACGAGCAGTACTTC.

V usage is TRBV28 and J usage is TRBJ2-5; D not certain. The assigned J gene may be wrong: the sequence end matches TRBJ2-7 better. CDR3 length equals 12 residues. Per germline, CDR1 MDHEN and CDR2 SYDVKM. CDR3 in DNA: TGTGCCAGCAGTTCGGCGCCCAGCGAGCAGTACTTC. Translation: CASSSAPSEQYF.

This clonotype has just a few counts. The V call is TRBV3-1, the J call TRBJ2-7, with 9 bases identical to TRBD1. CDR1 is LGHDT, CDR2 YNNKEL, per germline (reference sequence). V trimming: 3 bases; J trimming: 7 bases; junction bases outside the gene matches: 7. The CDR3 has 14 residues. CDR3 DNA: TGTGCCAGCAGCCATTCCGGGACAGGGAGAGAGCAGTACTTC. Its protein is CASSHSGTGREQYF.

CDR3 nucleotides: TGTGCCAGCACCCTGGGGGGGGTCAATCAGCCCCAGCATTTT. This encodes CASTLGGVNQPQHF. The rearrangement joins TRBV12-3 or TRBV12-4 to TRBJ1-5, with TRBD1 as a possible D gene (5 bases). There are 14 residues in the CDR3. V was clipped by 7 bases and J by 3 bases, with 13 bases between them.

The CDR3 coding sequence is TGTGCCAGCAGTTTAAGTACTAGCAAGGTTGATGAGCAGTTCTTC. Its translation: CASSLSTSKVDEQFF. V is TRBV12-3 or TRBV12-4 and J is TRBJ2-1; D is possibly TRBD2 (6 bases). Trimming took 2 bases from V and 8 from J, leaving 16 bases between them. This CDR3 is built from 15 residues.

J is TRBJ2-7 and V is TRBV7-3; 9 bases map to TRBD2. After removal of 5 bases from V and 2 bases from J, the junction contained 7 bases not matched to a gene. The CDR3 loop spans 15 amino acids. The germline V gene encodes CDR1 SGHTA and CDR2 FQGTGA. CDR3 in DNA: TGTGCCAGCAGCCCCAGAGCGGGAGGCCCCTACGAGCAGTACTTC. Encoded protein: CASSPRAGGPYEQYF.

Written as DNA, the CDR3 is TGTGCCAGCAGTGGGCACGGACAGGAGGAAGAGCAGTACTTC. Encoded protein: CASSGHGQEEEQYF. The chain is built from TRBV2 and TRBJ2-5; 7 positions match TRBD1. The CDR3 extends over 14 amino acids. Germline V gives CDR1 SNHLY, CDR2 FYNNEI. V lost 4 bases to trimming and J lost 11 bases; unmatched junction nucleotides: 13.

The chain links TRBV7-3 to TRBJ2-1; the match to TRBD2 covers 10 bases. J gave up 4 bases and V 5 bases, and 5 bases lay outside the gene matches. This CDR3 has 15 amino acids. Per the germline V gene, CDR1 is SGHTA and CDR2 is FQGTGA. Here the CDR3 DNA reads TGTGCCAGCAGCGCTATAGCGGGGGGATACAATGAGCAGTTCTTC. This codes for CASSAIAGGYNEQFF.

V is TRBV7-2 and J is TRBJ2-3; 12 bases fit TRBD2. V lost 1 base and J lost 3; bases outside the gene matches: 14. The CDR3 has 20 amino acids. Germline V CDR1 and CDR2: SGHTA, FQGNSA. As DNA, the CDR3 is TGTGCCAGCAGCTTAGTGGGGACTAGCGGGCCAGGGCCGGGGACAGATACGCAGTATTTT. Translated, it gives CASSLVGTSGPGPGTDTQYF.

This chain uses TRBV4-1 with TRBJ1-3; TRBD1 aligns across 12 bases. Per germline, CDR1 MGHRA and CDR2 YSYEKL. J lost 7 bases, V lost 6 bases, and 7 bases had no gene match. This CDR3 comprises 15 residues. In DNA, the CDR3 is TGCGCCAGCAGTTCTCCGGGACAGGGGGCGAACACCATATATTTT. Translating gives CASSSPGQGANTIYF.

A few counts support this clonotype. Here the CDR3 DNA reads TGTGCCAGCAGCGAGATCGGCGGGGGCACAGATACGCAGTATTTT. Residues: CASSEIGGGTDTQYF. This chain links TRBV9 with TRBJ2-3, with D tentatively TRBD2 (6 bases). Trimming cost V 3 bases and J 1 base, with 12 bases left between them. Germline V gene lookup returns CDR1 SGDLS and CDR2 YYNGEE. The CDR3 runs 15 residues.

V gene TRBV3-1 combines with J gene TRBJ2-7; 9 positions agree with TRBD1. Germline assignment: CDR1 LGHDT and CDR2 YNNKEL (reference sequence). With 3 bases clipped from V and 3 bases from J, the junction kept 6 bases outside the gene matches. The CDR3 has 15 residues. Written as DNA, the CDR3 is TGTGCCAGCAGCCAGCCCGGGACAGGGATCTACGAGCAGTACTTC. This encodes CASSQPGTGIYEQYF.

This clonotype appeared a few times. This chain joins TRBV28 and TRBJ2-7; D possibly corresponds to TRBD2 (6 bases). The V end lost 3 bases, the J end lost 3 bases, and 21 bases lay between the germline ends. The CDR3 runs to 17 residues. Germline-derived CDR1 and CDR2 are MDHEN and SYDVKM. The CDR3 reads CASSFFESGGRSYEQYF. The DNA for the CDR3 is TGTGCCAGCAGTTTTTTTGAGTCCGGGGGTAGAAGCTACGAGCAGTACTTC.

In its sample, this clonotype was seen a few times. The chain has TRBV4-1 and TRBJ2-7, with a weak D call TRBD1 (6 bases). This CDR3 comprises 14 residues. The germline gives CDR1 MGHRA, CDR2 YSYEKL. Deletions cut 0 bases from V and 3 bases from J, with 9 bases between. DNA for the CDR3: TGCGCCAGCAGCCAAGATACAGGGTTCTACGAGCAGTACTTC. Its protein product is CASSQDTGFYEQYF.

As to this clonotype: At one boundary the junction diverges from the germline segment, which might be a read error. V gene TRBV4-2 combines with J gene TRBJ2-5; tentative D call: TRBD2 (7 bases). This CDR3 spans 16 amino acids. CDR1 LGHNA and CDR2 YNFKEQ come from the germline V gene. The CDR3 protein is CACSQVVSGGGETQYF. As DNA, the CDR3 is TGTGCCTGCAGCCAAGTTGTATCGGGGGGCGGAGAGACCCAGTACTTC.

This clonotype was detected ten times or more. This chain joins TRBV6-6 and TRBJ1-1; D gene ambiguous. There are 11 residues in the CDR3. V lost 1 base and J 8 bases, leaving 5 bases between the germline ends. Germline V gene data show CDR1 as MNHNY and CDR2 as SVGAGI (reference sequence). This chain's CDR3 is CASSYFQEAFF. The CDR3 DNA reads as TGTGCCAGCAGTTACTTTCAGGAAGCTTTCTTT.

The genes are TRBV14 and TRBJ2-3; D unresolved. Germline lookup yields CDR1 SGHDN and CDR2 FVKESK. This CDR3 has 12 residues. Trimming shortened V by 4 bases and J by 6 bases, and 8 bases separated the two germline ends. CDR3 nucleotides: TGTGCCAGCAGCCCTTTTTTGGATACGCAGTATTTT. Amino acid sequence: CASSPFLDTQYF.

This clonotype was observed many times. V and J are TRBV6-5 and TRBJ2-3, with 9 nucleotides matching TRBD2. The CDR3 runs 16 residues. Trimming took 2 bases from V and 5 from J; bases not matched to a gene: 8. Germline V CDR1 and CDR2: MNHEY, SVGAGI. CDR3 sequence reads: CASSYGGLARQDTQYF. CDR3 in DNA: TGTGCCAGCAGTTACGGGGGACTAGCTCGGCAAGATACGCAGTATTTT.

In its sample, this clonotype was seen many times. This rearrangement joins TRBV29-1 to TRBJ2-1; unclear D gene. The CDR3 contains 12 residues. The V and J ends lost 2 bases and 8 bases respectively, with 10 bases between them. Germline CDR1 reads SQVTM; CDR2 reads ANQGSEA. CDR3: CSVELDTDEQFF. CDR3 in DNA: TGCAGCGTTGAACTCGACACCGATGAGCAGTTCTTC.

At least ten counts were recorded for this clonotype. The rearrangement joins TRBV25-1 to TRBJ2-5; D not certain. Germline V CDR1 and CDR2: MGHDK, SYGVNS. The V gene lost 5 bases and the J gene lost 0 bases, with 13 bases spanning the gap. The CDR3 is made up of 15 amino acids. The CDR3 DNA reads TGTGCCAGCAGTTGGAATGATGAGGACCAAGAGACCCAGTACTTC. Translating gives CASSWNDEDQETQYF.

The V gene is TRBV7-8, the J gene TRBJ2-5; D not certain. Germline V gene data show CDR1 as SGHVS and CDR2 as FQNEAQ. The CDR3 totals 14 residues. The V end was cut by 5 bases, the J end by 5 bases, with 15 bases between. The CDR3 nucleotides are TGTGCCAGCAGCCCCCAGAGTACCGGGGAGACCCAGTACTTC. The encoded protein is CASSPQSTGETQYF.

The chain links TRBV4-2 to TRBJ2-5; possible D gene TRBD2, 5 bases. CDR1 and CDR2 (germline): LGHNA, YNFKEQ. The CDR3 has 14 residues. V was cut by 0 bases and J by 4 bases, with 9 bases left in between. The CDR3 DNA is TGTGCCAGCAGCCAAGAACTAGGGAGAGAGACCCAGTACTTC. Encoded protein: CASSQELGRETQYF.

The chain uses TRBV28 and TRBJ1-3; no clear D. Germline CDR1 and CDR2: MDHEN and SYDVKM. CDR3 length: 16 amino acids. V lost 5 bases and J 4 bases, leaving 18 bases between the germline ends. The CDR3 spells CASSRAERANGNTIYF. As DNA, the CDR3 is TGTGCCAGCAGTCGCGCGGAGCGGGCAAACGGAAACACCATATATTTT.

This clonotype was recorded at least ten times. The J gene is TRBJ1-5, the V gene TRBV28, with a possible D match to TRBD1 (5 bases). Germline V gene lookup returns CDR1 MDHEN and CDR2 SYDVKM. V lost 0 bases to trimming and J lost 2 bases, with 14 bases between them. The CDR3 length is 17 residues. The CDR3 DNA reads TGTGCCAGCAGTTTATGGGGCGCTAAGGGGCGCAATCAGCCCCAGCATTTT. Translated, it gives CASSLWGAKGRNQPQHF.

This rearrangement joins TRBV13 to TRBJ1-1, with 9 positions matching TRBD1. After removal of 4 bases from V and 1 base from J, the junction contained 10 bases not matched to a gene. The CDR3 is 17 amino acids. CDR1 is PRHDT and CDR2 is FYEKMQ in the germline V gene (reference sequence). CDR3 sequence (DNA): TGTGCCAGCAGCTCTGCCGGGACAGGGTCGGGGAACACTGAAGCTTTCTTT. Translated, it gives CASSSAGTGSGNTEAFF.